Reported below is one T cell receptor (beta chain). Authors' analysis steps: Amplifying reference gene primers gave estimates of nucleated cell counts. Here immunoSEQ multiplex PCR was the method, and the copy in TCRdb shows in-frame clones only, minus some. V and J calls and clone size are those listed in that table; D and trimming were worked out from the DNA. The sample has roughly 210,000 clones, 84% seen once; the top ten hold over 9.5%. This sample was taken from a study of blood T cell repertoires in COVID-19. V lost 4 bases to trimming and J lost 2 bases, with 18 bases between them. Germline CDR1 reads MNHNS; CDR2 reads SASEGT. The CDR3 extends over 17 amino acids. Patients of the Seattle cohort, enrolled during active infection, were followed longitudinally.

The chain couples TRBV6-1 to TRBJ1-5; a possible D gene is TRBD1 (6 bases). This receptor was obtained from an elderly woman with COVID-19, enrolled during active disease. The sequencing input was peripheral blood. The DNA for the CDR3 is TGTGCCAGCAGTGGGGGCCGGTCAGGGGTCGGCAATCAGCCCCAGCATTTT. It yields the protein CASSGGRSGVGNQPQHF.